Listed here are 13 T cell receptor beta chains from one sample, sequenced in a study of blood T cell repertoires in COVID-19. Sequencing used immunoSEQ multiplex PCR; TCRdb keeps in-frame clones, though not all of them. The sample has roughly 410,000 clones, more than 70% seen once; the top ten hold 2% to 2.5%. Material for sequencing was peripheral blood. The receptors originated from a woman aged 55 to 70 with COVID-19, enrolled during active disease.

The count of this clone is one. The chain joins TRBV19 to TRBJ2-1; D may be TRBD1 (5 bases). V shed 3 bases and J shed 5 bases, with 14 bases lying between them. Germline V lookup: CDR1 LNHDA, CDR2 SQIVND (reference sequence). This CDR3 comprises 15 residues. The CDR3 coding sequence is TGTGCCAGTAGTATGAAAGGGCAGGGTAACAATGAGCAGTTCTTC. It specifies CASSMKGQGNNEQFF.

The gene calls are TRBV3-1 (or the pseudogene TRBV3-2) and TRBJ2-5, with D possibly being TRBD1 (5 bases). Germline V lookup: CDR1 LGHDT, CDR2 YNNKEL (reference sequence). Deletions cut 2 bases from V and 4 bases from J, with 5 bases between. The length of the CDR3 is 12 residues. CDR3 DNA sequence: TGTGCCAGCAGCCAAAGGGGAGAGACCCAGTACTTC. It is translated as CASSQRGETQYF.

V and J are TRBV30 and TRBJ1-4, with unresolved D. There are 16 residues in the CDR3. Trimming took 2 bases from V and 0 from J, leaving 13 bases between them. CDR1 GTSNPN and CDR2 SVGIG come from the germline V gene (reference sequence). CDR3 sequence (DNA): TGTGCCTGGAGTACGAGTAAAACAGCAACTAATGAAAAACTGTTTTTT. Its protein product is CAWSTSKTATNEKLFF.

This clone was detected once. The junction departs from germline at one end; a sequencing error may be responsible. CDR3: CASREGGSYQPQHF. The CDR3 DNA is TGTGCCAGCAGAGAAGGGGGCTCATATCAGCCCCAGCATTTT. The rearrangement uses TRBV6-1 and TRBJ1-5, with 7 positions matching TRBD1. The CDR3 extends over 14 amino acids. The V gene's germline CDR1 is MNHNS and CDR2 SASEGT.

Comments on this clone: The same CDR3 is also encoded by other DNA sequences in this sample. The chain joins TRBV20-1 to TRBJ1-2; 7 bases are shared with TRBD1. The CDR3 has 11 amino acids. CDR1 is DFQATT and CDR2 is SNEGSKA in the germline V gene (reference sequence). V was clipped by 5 bases and J by 4 bases; unmatched bases: 1. As DNA, the CDR3 is TGCAGTGCTCGGGACAGCTATGGCTACACCTTC. Residues: CSARDSYGYTF.

This clone appeared a few times. V and J are TRBV7-8 and TRBJ1-2; possible D gene TRBD1, 6 bases. CDR1 and CDR2 from the germline V gene are SGHVS and FQNEAQ. V was cut by 5 bases and J by 7 bases, with 14 bases left in between. There are 13 residues in the CDR3. CDR3 sequence: CASSLQGSFGYTF. The CDR3 DNA follows: TGTGCCAGCAGCCTACAGGGATCGTTTGGCTACACCTTC.

The V and J genes are TRBV2 and TRBJ1-2; a possible D gene is TRBD1 (5 bases). This CDR3 region has 14 residues. Germline assignment: CDR1 SNHLY and CDR2 FYNNEI. V shed 8 bases and J shed 0 bases, with 13 bases lying between them. Written as DNA, the CDR3 is TGTGCCAGCTTCAAACAGGTTACTAACTATGGCTACACCTTC. Protein: CASFKQVTNYGYTF.

This chain links TRBV11-2 with TRBJ1-2, with 8 bases matching TRBD1. The V and J ends lost 1 base and 12 bases, in that order; junction bases with no gene match: 7. This CDR3 contains 13 residues. Looked up from germline, CDR1 is SGHAT and CDR2 is FQNNGV. The CDR3 here is CASSLGTGTGNTF. The CDR3, as DNA: TGTGCCAGCAGCTTAGGGACCGGGACAGGAAACACCTTC.

The V gene is TRBV19, the J gene TRBJ2-5; tentatively, D is TRBD1 (6 bases). Germline V gives CDR1 LNHDA, CDR2 SQIVND (reference sequence). V was clipped by 5 bases and J by 5 bases, with 18 bases between them. The CDR3 is made up of 15 amino acids. DNA of the CDR3: TGTGCCAGTAGTGTCGGGACACTCCCAGGGGAGACCCAGTACTTC. This encodes CASSVGTLPGETQYF.

This clone was seen a handful of times. The V call is TRBV6-5, the J call TRBJ1-2; a possible D gene is TRBD1 (5 bases). The V end was cut by 8 bases, the J end by 8 bases, with 21 bases between. This CDR3 is built from 14 residues. The germline CDR1 and CDR2 sequences are MNHEY and SVGAGI. The CDR3 coding sequence is TGTGCCAGCCGCCGGGAGGGGCGTTCGGGAGGCTACACCTTC. This translates into CASRREGRSGGYTF.

This clone occurred many times. J is TRBJ2-2 and V is TRBV7-3, with D possibly TRBD2 on 5 matching bases. This CDR3 has 13 amino acids. Between the trimmed V and J ends, which lost 3 bases and 7 bases, there was a span of 9 bases. Germline values: CDR1 SGHTA, CDR2 FQGTGA. Here the CDR3 reads CASSFSVNGELFF. CDR3 bases: TGTGCCAGCAGCTTTAGCGTTAACGGGGAGCTGTTTTTT.

The chain links TRBV3-1 (or the pseudogene TRBV3-2) to TRBJ2-7, with 8 positions matching TRBD1. Germline V lookup: CDR1 LGHDT, CDR2 YNNKEL (reference sequence). The CDR3 runs to 13 residues. V lost 5 bases and J lost 5; bases outside the gene matches: 5. The CDR3 coding sequence is TGTGCCAGCAGCAAAGGACAGGGCCACGAGCAGTACTTC. Protein product: CASSKGQGHEQYF.

The CDR3 region has the DNA TGTGCCAGCAGCTTACTAGCGGGGGCCCAGGAGACCCAGTACTTC. Amino acids: CASSLLAGAQETQYF. The V and J genes are TRBV11-2 and TRBJ2-5; 10 bases are shared with TRBD2. The CDR3 sequence is 15 residues long. The germline V gene encodes CDR1 SGHAT and CDR2 FQNNGV. V lost 2 bases, J lost 5 bases, and 5 bases stayed unmatched.